This T cell receptor (beta chain) was profiled in a study of blood T cell repertoires in COVID-19. Overall study context: Collection of acute and convalescent COVID-19 samples took place in the United States, Italy and Spain. PBMCs, B-cell-depleted T cells, or T cells were the source of the cDNA or gDNA that made up the material.

This table comes from immunoSEQ multiplex PCR, and its TCRdb copy is limited to in-frame clones, with some not included. The table shows more than 200,000 clones, with 83% occurring only once. Input material: peripheral blood. This TCR was sampled from a woman aged 65 to 85 with active or convalescent COVID-19.

The CDR3 nucleotides are TGTGCCAGCACCGGGAGGGCCCAAGAGACCCAGTACTTC. This translates into CASTGRAQETQYF. The chain recombines TRBV2 with TRBJ2-5; 8 nucleotides agree with TRBD2. After removal of 7 bases from V and 1 base from J, the junction contained 2 bases not matched to a gene. The germline CDR1 and CDR2 sequences are SNHLY and FYNNEI. The length of the CDR3 is 13 residues.